The subject of this entry is one T cell receptor (beta chain). Sequence at one end of the junction differs from germline and may be a read error. The data are from a study of blood T cells in healthy people across ages. CDR3 length: 16 amino acids. Germline V gene data show CDR1 as LGHDT and CDR2 as YNNKEL (reference sequence). A second PCR of 7 to 11 cycles used a sample-barcoded 5' primer and a J-beta primer mix. One entry per CDR3 protein, called by TCRdb with MiXCR from the 5' RACE reads. The sample carries more than 500,000 distinct CDR3 sequences, 27% recorded once. The same data also went into a second study, on T cells of mothers and their children.

The sequence derives from a boy between 2 and 10 years old in good health. J is TRBJ1-2 and V is TRBV3-1; possibly TRBD1 for D (5 bases). The sample taken for sequencing was blood. The CDR3 region has the DNA TGTGCCAACAGCCAAGATCTTCGGACATATCTCTATGGCTACACCTTC. Its protein is CANSQDLRTYLYGYTF.